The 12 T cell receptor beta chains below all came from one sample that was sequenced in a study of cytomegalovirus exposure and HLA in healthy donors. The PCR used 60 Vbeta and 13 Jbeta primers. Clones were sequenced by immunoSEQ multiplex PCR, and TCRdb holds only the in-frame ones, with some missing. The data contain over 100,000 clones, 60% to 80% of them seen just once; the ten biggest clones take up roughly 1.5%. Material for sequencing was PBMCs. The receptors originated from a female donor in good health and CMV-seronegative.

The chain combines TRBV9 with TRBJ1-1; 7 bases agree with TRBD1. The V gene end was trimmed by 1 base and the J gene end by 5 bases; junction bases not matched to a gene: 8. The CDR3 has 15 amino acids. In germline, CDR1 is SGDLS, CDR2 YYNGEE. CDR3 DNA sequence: TGTGCCAGCAGCGTAACCATTAACAGGGGAACTGAAGCTTTCTTT. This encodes CASSVTINRGTEAFF.

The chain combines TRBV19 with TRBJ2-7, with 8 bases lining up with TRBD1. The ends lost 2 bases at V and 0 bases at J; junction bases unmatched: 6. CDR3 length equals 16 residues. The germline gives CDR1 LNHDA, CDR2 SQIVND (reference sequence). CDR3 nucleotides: TGTGCCAGTAGTATATCGACAGGGGTCAACTCCTACGAGCAGTACTTC. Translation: CASSISTGVNSYEQYF. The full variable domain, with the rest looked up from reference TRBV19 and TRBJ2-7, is DGGITQSPKYLFRKEGQNVTLSCEQNLNHDAMYWYRQDPGQGLRLIYYSQIVNDFQKGDIAEGYSVSREKKESFPLTVTSAQKNPTAFYLCASSISTGVNSYEQYFGPGTRLTVT.

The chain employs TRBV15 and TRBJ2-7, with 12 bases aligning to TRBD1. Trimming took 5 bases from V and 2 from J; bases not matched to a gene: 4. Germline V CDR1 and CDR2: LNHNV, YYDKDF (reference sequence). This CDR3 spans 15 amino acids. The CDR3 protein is CATSWGQGATYEQYF. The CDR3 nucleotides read TGTGCCACCAGCTGGGGACAGGGGGCTACCTACGAGCAGTACTTC.

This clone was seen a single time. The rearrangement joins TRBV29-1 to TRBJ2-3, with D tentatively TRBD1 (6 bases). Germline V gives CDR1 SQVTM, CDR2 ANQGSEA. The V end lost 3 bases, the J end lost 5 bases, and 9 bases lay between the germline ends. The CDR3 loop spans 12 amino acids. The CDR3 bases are TGCAGCGTTGATCCAGGGGAAGATACGCAGTATTTT. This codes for CSVDPGEDTQYF.

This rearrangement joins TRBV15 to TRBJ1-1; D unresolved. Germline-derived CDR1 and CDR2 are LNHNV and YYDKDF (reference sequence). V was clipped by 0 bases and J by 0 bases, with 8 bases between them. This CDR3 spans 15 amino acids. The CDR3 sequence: CATSRERHLNTEAFF. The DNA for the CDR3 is TGTGCCACCAGCAGAGAAAGACACCTGAACACTGAAGCTTTCTTT.

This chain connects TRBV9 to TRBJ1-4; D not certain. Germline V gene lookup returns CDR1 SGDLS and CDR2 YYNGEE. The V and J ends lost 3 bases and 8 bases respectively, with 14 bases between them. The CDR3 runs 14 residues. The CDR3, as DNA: TGTGCCAGCAGCGAAACCCAGATTAAGGAAAAACTGTTTTTT. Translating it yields CASSETQIKEKLFF.

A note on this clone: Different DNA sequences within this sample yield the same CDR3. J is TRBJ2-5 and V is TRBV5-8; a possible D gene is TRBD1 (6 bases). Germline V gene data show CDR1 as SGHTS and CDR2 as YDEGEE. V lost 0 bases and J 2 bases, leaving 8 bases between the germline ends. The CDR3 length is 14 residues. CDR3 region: CASSLGQGQETQYF. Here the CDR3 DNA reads TGTGCCAGCAGCTTGGGTCAGGGGCAAGAGACCCAGTACTTC.

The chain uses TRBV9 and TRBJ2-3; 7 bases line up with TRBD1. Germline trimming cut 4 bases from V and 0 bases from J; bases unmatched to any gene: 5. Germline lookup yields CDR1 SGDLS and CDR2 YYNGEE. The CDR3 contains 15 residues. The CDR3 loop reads CASSLRGQSTDTQYF. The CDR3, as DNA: TGTGCCAGCAGCCTCCGGGGACAGAGCACAGATACGCAGTATTTT.

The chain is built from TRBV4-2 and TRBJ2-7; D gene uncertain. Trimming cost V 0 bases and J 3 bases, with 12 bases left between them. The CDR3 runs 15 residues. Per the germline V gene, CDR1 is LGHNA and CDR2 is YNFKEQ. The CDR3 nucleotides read TGTGCCAGCAGCCAAGACGACTCTATCAACTACGAGCAGTACTTC. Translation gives CASSQDDSINYEQYF.

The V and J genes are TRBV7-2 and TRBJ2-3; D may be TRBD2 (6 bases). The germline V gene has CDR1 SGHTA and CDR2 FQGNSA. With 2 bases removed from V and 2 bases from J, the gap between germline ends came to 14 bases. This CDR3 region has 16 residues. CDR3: CASSLFRDLLTDTQYF. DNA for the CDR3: TGTGCCAGCAGCTTATTCCGGGACTTGCTCACAGATACGCAGTATTTT.

The CDR3 coding sequence is TGTGCCAGCGGTGGAGGACTAGCAGCCGAGCAGTACTTC. Amino acid sequence: CASGGGLAAEQYF. The chain employs TRBV2 and TRBJ2-7, with 8 bases lining up with TRBD2. V dropped 8 bases and J dropped 6; count of bases not matched to a gene: 9. CDR3 length equals 13 residues. CDR1 and CDR2 from the germline V gene are SNHLY and FYNNEI. Variable domain in full (rest from reference TRBV2 and TRBJ2-7): EPEVTQTPSHQVTQMGQEVILRCVPISNHLYFYWYRQILGQKVEFLVSFYNNEISEKSEIFDDQFSVERPDGSNFTLKIRSTKLEDSAMYFCASGGGLAAEQYFGPGTRLTVT.

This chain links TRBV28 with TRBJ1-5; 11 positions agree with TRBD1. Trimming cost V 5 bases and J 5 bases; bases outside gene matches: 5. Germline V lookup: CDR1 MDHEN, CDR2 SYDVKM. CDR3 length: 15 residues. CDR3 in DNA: TGTGCCAGCAGTGCAGGACAGGGGGCGTATCAGCCCCAGCATTTT. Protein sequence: CASSAGQGAYQPQHF.